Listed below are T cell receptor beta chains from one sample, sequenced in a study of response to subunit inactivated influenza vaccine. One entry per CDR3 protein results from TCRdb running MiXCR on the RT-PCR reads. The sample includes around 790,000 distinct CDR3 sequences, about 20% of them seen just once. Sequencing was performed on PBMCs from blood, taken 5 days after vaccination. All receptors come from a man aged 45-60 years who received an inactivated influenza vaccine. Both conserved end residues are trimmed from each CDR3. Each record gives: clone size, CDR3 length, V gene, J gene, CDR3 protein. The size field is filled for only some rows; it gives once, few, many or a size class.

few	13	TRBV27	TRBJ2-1	ASSRGGGSNNEQF
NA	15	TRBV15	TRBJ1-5	STSRFPSRELNQPQH
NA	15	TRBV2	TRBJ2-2	TCSVLTGLVNTGELF
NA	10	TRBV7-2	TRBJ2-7	ASSRMSSEQY
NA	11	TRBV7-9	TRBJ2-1	ASSPELANEQF
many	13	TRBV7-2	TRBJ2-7	ASSLAGGRTYEQY
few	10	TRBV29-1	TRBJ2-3	SGGSGQDTQY
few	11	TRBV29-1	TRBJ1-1	SVERPQNTEAF
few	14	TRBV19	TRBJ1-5	ASSTRIQGGNQPQH
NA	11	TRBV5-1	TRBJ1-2	ASSFLLGYGYT
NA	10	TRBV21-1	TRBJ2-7	ASSPIPFPQY
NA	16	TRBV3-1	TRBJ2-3	ASSQDRRGVNRADTQY
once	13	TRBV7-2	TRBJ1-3	ASSPGRSSPNTIY
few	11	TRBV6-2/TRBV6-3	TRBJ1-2	ASSYVSDYGYT
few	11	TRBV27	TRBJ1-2	ASSSGVRYGYT
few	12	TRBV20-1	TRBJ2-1	SAQTGTLYNEQF
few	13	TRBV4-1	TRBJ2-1	ASSQSPTVPNEQF
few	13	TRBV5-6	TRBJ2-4	ASSYRGLAKNIQY
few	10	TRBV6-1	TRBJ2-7	ASDDPSYEQY
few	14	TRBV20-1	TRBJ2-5	SATGTVRRVRETQY
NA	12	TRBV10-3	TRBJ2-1	AIAGEMVENEQF
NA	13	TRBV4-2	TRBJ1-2	ASSRPDTTSYGYT
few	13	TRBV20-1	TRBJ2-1	SARVGTSSYNEQF
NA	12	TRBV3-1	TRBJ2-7	ASSQAGTHYEQY
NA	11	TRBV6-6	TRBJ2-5	ASSYSRQETQY
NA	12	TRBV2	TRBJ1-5	ASKPEKGNQPQH
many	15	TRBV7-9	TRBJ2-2	ASSLIGILTTTGELF
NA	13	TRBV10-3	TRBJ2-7	AISDRREKAYEQY
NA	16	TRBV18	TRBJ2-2	ASSMMASGVPKTGELF
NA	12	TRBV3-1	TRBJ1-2	ASSQPGARGGYT
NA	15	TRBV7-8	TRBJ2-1	ASSLEVAGSTYNEQF
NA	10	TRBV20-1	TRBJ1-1	SASPGGTEAF
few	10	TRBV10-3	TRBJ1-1	AISDQGSEAF
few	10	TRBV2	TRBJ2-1	ASSEIGGDQF
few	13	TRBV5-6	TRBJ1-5	ASSKTGGSNQPQH
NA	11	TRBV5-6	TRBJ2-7	ARGPGIPCEQY
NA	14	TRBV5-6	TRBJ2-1	ASSGTVPYRNNEQF
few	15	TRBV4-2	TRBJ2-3	ASSQDWRQAGTDTQY
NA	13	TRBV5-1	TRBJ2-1	ASSITGNSYNEQF
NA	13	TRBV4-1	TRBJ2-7	ASSQDTTSGYEQY
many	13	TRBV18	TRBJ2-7	ASSRGTADSYEQY
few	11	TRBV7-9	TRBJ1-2	ASSSTENYGYT